Presented here are 32 T cell receptor beta chains from one specimen sequenced in a study of cytomegalovirus exposure and HLA in healthy donors (TCRdb year 2017). The receptor library was made with the immunoSEQ multiplex PCR assay. For the multiplex PCR, a mixture combining 60 forward primers for TCR Vbeta segments and 13 reverse primers for TCR Jbeta segments was used. As stored in TCRdb, this immuneACCESS dataset retains in-frame rearrangements with V and J assigned. A fraction of the clones does not appear; measured against another copy, unresolved V genes explain less than half of the discrepancy, and the remainder lacks a known reason. The sample table holds approximately 99,000 clones, of which roughly four fifths were seen once. The ten largest clonotypes hold around 5.2% of the sample. Sequencing was done on a sample of PBMCs. The receptors were gathered from a man in his forties or fifties in good health and CMV-seropositive.

The CDR3: CATSAGQMMVTEAFF. CDR3 DNA: TGTGCCACCAGCGCGGGACAGATGATGGTCACTGAAGCTTTCTTT. This rearrangement joins TRBV15 to TRBJ1-1, with 7 bases lining up with TRBD1. This CDR3 region has 15 residues. V lost 5 bases and J lost 4; bases outside the gene matches: 10. Germline lookup yields CDR1 LNHNV and CDR2 YYDKDF (reference sequence).

The V gene is TRBV4-2, the J gene TRBJ2-7; 7 bases line up with TRBD1. This CDR3 comprises 17 residues. The germline CDR1 and CDR2 sequences are LGHNA and YNFKEQ. V shed 0 bases and J 0 bases; nucleotides not matched to a gene: 8. This CDR3 reads CASSQDLIRDSSYEQYF. CDR3 in DNA: TGTGCCAGCAGCCAAGATCTAATCCGGGACAGCTCCTACGAGCAGTACTTC.

J is TRBJ2-1 and V is TRBV10-3; TRBD1 matches at 9 bases. In germline, CDR1 is ENHRY, CDR2 SYGVKD. CDR3 length: 18 residues. The J segment lost 0 bases and the V segment lost 2 bases, leaving 8 bases of the junction unmatched. CDR3 in amino acids: CAISEDGTGPSSYNEQFF. CDR3 in DNA: TGTGCCATCAGTGAGGACGGGACAGGGCCAAGCTCCTACAATGAGCAGTTCTTC.

On this clone itself: The junction shows a germline mismatch at one end, possibly a read error. The chain recombines TRBV11-3 with TRBJ2-4; D is unresolved. Germline assignment: CDR1 SGHNT and CDR2 YENEEA. The CDR3 length is 13 residues. Here the CDR3 DNA reads TGTGCCAGCAGCTCGAGTGATGTGAACAGTCAGTACTTC. Its protein is CASSSSDVNSQYF.

The V gene is TRBV7-2, the J gene TRBJ2-5; 7 nucleotides line up with TRBD2. The CDR3 loop spans 16 amino acids. The V gene end was trimmed by 0 bases and the J gene end by 5 bases; junction bases not matched to a gene: 9. Germline V gene lookup returns CDR1 SGHTA and CDR2 FQGNSA. CDR3 residues: CASSLASQAGGETQYF. In DNA, the CDR3 is TGTGCCAGCAGCTTAGCTTCGCAGGCCGGGGGGGAGACCCAGTACTTC.

The CDR3 is CASSPSGSLNTEAFF. Written as DNA, the CDR3 is TGCGCCAGCAGCCCCTCCGGGTCTTTGAACACTGAAGCTTTCTTT. V and J are TRBV5-1 and TRBJ1-1; unclear D gene. Germline V gene lookup returns CDR1 SGHRS and CDR2 YFSETQ. The CDR3 has 15 amino acids. The V gene lost 4 bases and the J gene lost 0 bases, with 13 bases spanning the gap.

This chain uses TRBV5-1 with TRBJ2-7; no firm D call. V lost 6 bases to trimming and J lost 0 bases, with 13 bases between them. CDR1 is SGHRS, CDR2 YFSETQ, per germline. The CDR3 totals 14 residues. This CDR3 is CASNLGSNSYEQYF. The CDR3 DNA reads TGCGCCAGCAATTTGGGCAGTAACTCCTACGAGCAGTACTTC.

This chain uses TRBV30 with TRBJ2-7; no clear D. The CDR3 is 13 amino acids. Trimming took off 0 bases at V and 7 bases at J, with 13 bases between the two ends. Germline CDR1 GTSNPN, CDR2 SVGIG (reference sequence). The CDR3 spells CAWSVSPLAEQYF. CDR3 in DNA: TGTGCCTGGAGTGTATCCCCCCTCGCGGAGCAGTACTTC.

V is TRBV19 and J is TRBJ2-7, with 9 bases matching TRBD2. From germline, CDR1 is LNHDA and CDR2 SQIVND (reference sequence). CDR3 length equals 14 residues. The V and J ends lost 5 bases and 2 bases, in that order; junction bases with no gene match: 4. CDR3 DNA: TGTGCCAGTAGTCTGGGACTAGCACCCTACGAGCAGTACTTC. Amino acids: CASSLGLAPYEQYF.

The rearrangement joins TRBV6-5 to TRBJ2-1, with 7 bases that match TRBD1. The V gene's germline CDR1 is MNHEY and CDR2 SVGAGI. Trimming removed 6 bases from V and 7 bases from J; junction bases left unmatched: 6. The CDR3 length is 13 residues. CDR3 region: CASRETGSNEQFF. For the CDR3, the DNA is TGTGCCAGCAGGGAGACAGGGTCTAATGAGCAGTTCTTC.

The J gene is TRBJ1-1, the V gene TRBV25-1; D remains unclear. The CDR3 is 14 residues long. Germline CDR1 reads MGHDK; CDR2 reads SYGVNS. Trimming pared 7 bases from V and 3 bases from J, leaving 15 bases between. This CDR3 reads CASTAAQRDTEAFF. DNA of the CDR3: TGTGCCAGCACCGCGGCCCAACGGGACACTGAAGCTTTCTTT.

This chain joins TRBV6-1 and TRBJ1-1, with TRBD1 as a possible D gene (5 bases). Germline V gives CDR1 MNHNS, CDR2 SASEGT. The V gene lost 3 bases and the J gene lost 6 bases, with 11 bases spanning the gap. This CDR3 has 13 residues. The CDR3 loop reads CASSDRGEAEAFF. The CDR3 DNA follows: TGTGCCAGCAGTGATCGGGGGGAGGCTGAAGCTTTCTTT.

This chain's CDR3 is CASSQTRQGGTAQYF. The CDR3 DNA is TGTGCCAGCAGCCAAACGCGACAGGGCGGGACGGCCCAGTACTTC. The V gene is TRBV4-2, the J gene TRBJ2-5, with D perhaps TRBD1 (7 bases). Germline V gene sequence: CDR1 LGHNA, CDR2 YNFKEQ. Trimming left V 2 bases short and J 9 bases short, with 19 bases between. The CDR3 length is 15 residues.

J is TRBJ1-6 and V is TRBV19, with 12 nucleotides matching TRBD1. V trimming: 3 bases; J trimming: 4 bases; junction bases outside the gene matches: 4. Germline-derived CDR1 and CDR2 are LNHDA and SQIVND (reference sequence). This CDR3 has 17 residues. CDR3 residues: CASSIGTGGLYNSPLHF. As DNA, the CDR3 is TGTGCCAGTAGTATTGGGACAGGGGGCTTGTATAATTCACCCCTCCACTTT. Together with reference TRBV19 and TRBJ1-6, the CDR3 gives the full variable domain: DGGITQSPKYLFRKEGQNVTLSCEQNLNHDAMYWYRQDPGQGLRLIYYSQIVNDFQKGDIAEGYSVSREKKESFPLTVTSAQKNPTAFYLCASSIGTGGLYNSPLHFGNGTRLTVT.

The rearrangement links TRBV5-1 to TRBJ1-1, with TRBD1 matching over 9 bases. Germline assignment: CDR1 SGHRS and CDR2 YFSETQ. The ends lost 4 bases at V and 5 bases at J; junction bases unmatched: 6. The CDR3 contains 14 residues. The CDR3 bases are TGCGCCAGCAGCCCCCGGGACAGGGTAACTGAAGCTTTCTTT. Residues: CASSPRDRVTEAFF.

This rearrangement joins TRBV11-2 to TRBJ2-2; 10 bases match TRBD2. The CDR3 loop spans 17 amino acids. Germline V gives CDR1 SGHAT, CDR2 FQNNGV. The V segment lost 1 base and the J segment 7 bases; nucleotides outside the gene matches: 9. The CDR3 region is CASSLVSLAGVGGELFF. The CDR3, as DNA: TGTGCCAGCAGCTTAGTATCCCTAGCGGGAGTGGGCGGGGAGCTGTTTTTT.

CDR3 coding DNA: TGTGCCAGCAGCCAAGACAGGGCAGGCACTGAAGCTTTCTTT. It codes for CASSQDRAGTEAFF. V usage is TRBV4-2 and J usage is TRBJ1-1, with D perhaps TRBD1 (5 bases). CDR1 and CDR2 from the germline V gene are LGHNA and YNFKEQ. V lost 0 bases, J lost 4 bases, and 9 bases lay in between. This CDR3 comprises 14 residues.

The chain joins TRBV29-1 to TRBJ1-3, with 8 bases matching TRBD1. Per germline, CDR1 SQVTM and CDR2 ANQGSEA. The CDR3 extends over 12 amino acids. The CDR3 DNA sequence: TGCGGGACAGGCCCCTCTGGAAACACCATATATTTT. Translation: CGTGPSGNTIYF.

The V gene is TRBV11-2, the J gene TRBJ2-7; 13 bases line up with TRBD2. Germline V gene data show CDR1 as SGHAT and CDR2 as FQNNGV. The CDR3 contains 14 residues. V lost 5 bases, J lost 6 bases, and 4 bases stayed unmatched. CDR3 sequence: CASSKLAGGGEQYF. CDR3 nucleotides: TGTGCCAGCAGCAAACTAGCGGGGGGGGGCGAGCAGTACTTC.

The V and J genes are TRBV25-1 and TRBJ1-1; TRBD1 agrees at 7 bases. Germline V gene lookup returns CDR1 MGHDK and CDR2 SYGVNS. This CDR3 comprises 13 residues. Trimming cost V 4 bases and J 3 bases; bases outside gene matches: 2. Written as DNA, the CDR3 is TGTGCCAGCAGTGTCCAGGGGGACACTGAAGCTTTCTTT. Protein sequence: CASSVQGDTEAFF.

The rearrangement joins TRBV6-4 to TRBJ2-3, with D possibly matching TRBD2 (7 bases). The V and J ends lost 5 bases and 0 bases respectively, with 12 bases between them. Germline V gene data show CDR1 as MRHNA and CDR2 as SNTAGT. This CDR3 region has 15 residues. CDR3 in amino acids: CASSRGAASTDTQYF. The DNA for the CDR3 is TGTGCCAGCAGTCGGGGGGCAGCTAGCACAGATACGCAGTATTTT.

V is TRBV30 and J is TRBJ2-1; 7 bases fit TRBD2. This CDR3 comprises 13 residues. Unmatched junction bases numbered 10, after V lost 5 bases and J lost 9 bases. Germline V gene data show CDR1 as GTSNPN and CDR2 as SVGIG (reference sequence). The CDR3 region has the DNA TGTGCCTGGTTTAGCGGGCCCCTCGGTGAGCAGTTCTTC. It specifies CAWFSGPLGEQFF.

The CDR3 nucleotides read TGTGCCAGCAGTTTATCCCGCTCTGGAAACACCATATATTTT. Residues: CASSLSRSGNTIYF. The genes are TRBV27 and TRBJ1-3, with D unresolved. Germline CDR1 reads MNHEY; CDR2 reads SMNVEV (reference sequence). With 0 bases removed from V and 0 bases from J, the gap between germline ends came to 3 bases. This CDR3 is built from 14 residues.

This chain connects TRBV15 to TRBJ2-1; D uncertain. Germline values: CDR1 LNHNV, CDR2 YYDKDF (reference sequence). CDR3 size: 16 residues. The V end was cut by 4 bases, the J end by 2 bases, with 15 bases between. CDR3 nucleotide sequence: TGTGCCACCAGCAAGAGTAACTCCCCGACCTACAATGAGCAGTTCTTC. It is translated as CATSKSNSPTYNEQFF. The full variable domain, rest sourced from reference TRBV15 and TRBJ2-1, is DAMVIQNPRYQVTQFGKPVTLSCSQTLNHNVMYWYQQKSSQAPKLLFHYYDKDFNNEADTPDNFQSRRPNTSFCFLDIRSPGLGDTAMYLCATSKSNSPTYNEQFFGPGTRLTVL.

The chain links TRBV5-4 to TRBJ2-7; weak D call: TRBD1 (5 bases). From germline, CDR1 is SGHNT and CDR2 YYREEE (reference sequence). V was shortened by 2 bases and J by 6 bases, with 9 bases between the two germline ends. The CDR3 consists of 12 residues. The CDR3 is CASSLKGSEQYF. The CDR3 DNA reads as TGTGCCAGCAGCTTAAAGGGGTCCGAGCAGTACTTC.

The V call is TRBV28, the J call TRBJ2-7, with TRBD1 matching 7 bases. Trimming cost V 3 bases and J 4 bases; bases outside gene matches: 9. The germline CDR1 and CDR2 sequences are MDHEN and SYDVKM. The CDR3 extends over 15 amino acids. CDR3 region: CASSFRQGSGYEQYF. The CDR3 coding sequence is TGTGCCAGCAGTTTTCGACAGGGAAGCGGTTACGAGCAGTACTTC.

The chain combines TRBV6-1 with TRBJ2-2; the match to TRBD1 covers 7 bases. V gave up 8 bases and J gave up 3 bases; unmatched junction bases: 6. The germline CDR1 and CDR2 sequences are MNHNS and SASEGT. The CDR3 covers 14 residues. The CDR3 protein is CASLDRAYTGELFF. The CDR3, as DNA: TGTGCCAGCCTTGACAGGGCGTACACCGGGGAGCTGTTTTTT.

This clone was observed a single time. This chain joins TRBV7-8 and TRBJ1-2; no reliable D call. The germline V and J ends were trimmed by 5 bases and 4 bases, with 14 bases remaining between them. Germline loops: CDR1 SGHVS, CDR2 FQNEAQ. This CDR3 contains 14 residues. The CDR3 DNA reads as TGTGCCAGCAGCCTTGGTAGCACTAGCTATGGCTACACCTTC. It yields the protein CASSLGSTSYGYTF.

This chain connects TRBV30 to TRBJ1-1; D ambiguous. The CDR3 spans 13 residues. V was cut by 0 bases and J by 9 bases, with 14 bases left in between. CDR1 and CDR2 from the germline V gene are GTSNPN and SVGIG (reference sequence). The CDR3 DNA follows: TGTGCCTGGAGTGTACAGACGGCAGAGAAAGCTTTCTTT. Its translation: CAWSVQTAEKAFF.

V and J are TRBV5-4 and TRBJ1-1; TRBD1 agrees at 8 bases. J was trimmed by 5 bases and V by 4 bases; bases with no gene match: 7. Germline loops: CDR1 SGHNT, CDR2 YYREEE (reference sequence). The CDR3 runs to 14 residues. The CDR3 region is CASSPDRGSTEAFF. Here the CDR3 DNA reads TGTGCCAGCAGCCCCGACAGGGGAAGTACTGAAGCTTTCTTT.

The rearrangement joins TRBV6-6 to TRBJ2-3; tentatively, D is TRBD2 (5 bases). This CDR3 is built from 13 residues. Trimming pared 5 bases from V and 3 bases from J, leaving 9 bases between. Germline V gene lookup returns CDR1 MNHNY and CDR2 SVGAGI (reference sequence). The CDR3 here is CASSRPGTDTQYF. The CDR3 region has the DNA TGTGCCAGCAGTAGGCCGGGAACAGATACGCAGTATTTT.

The chain is built from TRBV6-5 and TRBJ1-1; D may be TRBD1 (5 bases). The CDR3 runs to 12 residues. From germline, CDR1 is MNHEY and CDR2 SVGAGI. With 6 bases removed from V and 2 bases from J, the gap between germline ends came to 7 bases. The DNA of the CDR3 is TGTGCCAGCAGGACAGTCAACACTGAAGCTTTCTTT. It codes for CASRTVNTEAFF.